This T cell receptor beta chain emerged from a study of response to subunit inactivated influenza vaccine. Study-level findings and limits: That few new T cells are recruited by each seasonal influenza vaccination was the authors' suggestion.

This clonotype was counted ten times or more. The antigen is unknown. MiXCR, run by TCRdb on the RT-PCR reads, gives a single entry per CDR3 protein. Of about 570,000 distinct CDR3 sequences in the sample, about 11% were seen once. The sample was also reused in another study, on T cells expressing NK-cell markers. That investigation notes: TCR beta libraries carry UMIs added by 5'RACE template switching. Five or six donors showed dominant NKG2C+ clonotypes comprising roughly 1.0-7.0% of their CD8+ T cells.

The sequence was collected from a man aged 50 or older who received an inactivated influenza vaccine. The material sequenced was PBMCs from blood, taken on the day of vaccination.

The CDR3 loop reads CASSLETGLQFF. In DNA form, the CDR3 reads TGCGCCAGCAGCTTGGAGACAGGTCTGCAGTTCTTC. The V and J genes are TRBV5-1 and TRBJ2-1; D is perhaps TRBD1 (6 bases). The germline CDR1 and CDR2 sequences are SGHRS and YFSETQ. The V end lost 0 bases, the J end lost 12 bases, and 10 bases lay between the germline ends. CDR3 length: 12 residues. Filled out from reference TRBV5-1 and TRBJ2-1, the complete variable domain reads KAGVTQTPRYLIKTRGQQVTLSCSPISGHRSVSWYQQTPGQGLQFLFEYFSETQRNKGNFPGRFSGRQFSNSRSEMNVSTLELGDSALYLCASSLETGLQFFGPGTRLTVL.